Below, one TCR beta chain is given with its context. Repertoires were generated with immunoSEQ multiplex PCR, while TCRdb's copy carries only in-frame clones and drops some. The sample yields 150,000 to 200,000 clones, more than 85% seen once. This specimen comes from a study of control samples from healthy donors and cancer patients. The TCR originated in a woman in her thirties or forties in good health. The sequenced material came from blood.

CDR3 coding DNA: TGTGCCAGCAGACGGAGAAACATTCAGTACTTC. Translating it yields CASRRRNIQYF. The chain carries TRBV12-3 or TRBV12-4 and TRBJ2-4; no firm D call. The germline V and J ends were trimmed by 6 bases and 6 bases, with 6 bases remaining between them. The CDR3 extends over 11 amino acids.